The clone carrying this T cell receptor (beta chain) has just a few counts. This CDR3 is built from 13 residues. Germline assignment: CDR1 GTSNPN and CDR2 SVGIG (reference sequence). The V end was cut by 4 bases, the J end by 6 bases, with 15 bases between. The sample is drawn from a study of cytotoxic CD8 clonotypes in ibrutinib-treated CLL. The overall study: The authors obtained response samples at a median of roughly twelve months of treatment, range 6 to 36.

Assay: immunoSEQ multiplex PCR; the TCRdb copy retains only in-frame clones and omits some. The data contain around 33,000 clones, roughly two thirds of them singletons. The V and J genes are TRBV30 and TRBJ1-1, with D unresolved. Specimen: PBMCs, collected before ibrutinib treatment. This TCR derives from a human donor with chronic lymphocytic leukemia. CDR3 sequence reads: CAWTRPGSPEAFF. For the CDR3, the DNA is TGTGCCTGGACTAGACCGGGGTCACCTGAAGCTTTCTTT.